This TCR beta chain originates from a study of tumor-infiltrating lymphocytes in glioblastoma multiforme (dated by TCRdb to 2017 to 2019). Some background on the complete study: To test whether intratumoral genomic heterogeneity fosters TIL diversity, the study jointly examined somatic mutations, TIL diversity and immune response activity.

Study-wide findings and limitations: The authors noted that sorting T cells into functional subsets, which was not done in the study, would be a future improvement. Because T cells carry unequal numbers of TCR transcripts, RNA-based TCR sequencing may distort clone frequencies. Generalizability was limited because only one glioblastoma patient was included in the TCR and somatic mutation analysis.

For peripheral blood mononuclear cells, total RNA was isolated with TRIzol reagent and then purified using the RNeasy kit. Every RNA sample had an RNA integrity number above 6.5 and an OD 260/280 ratio above 1.9. The CDR3, from cysteine to phenylalanine, totals 15 residues. The retained sequence is limited to the CDR3, 45 bases, with the frame set at the first base. CDR1 and CDR2 are drawn from the germline V gene: SGHAT, FQNNGV. Remarks on this clonotype: Its antigen is unknown. The junction departs from the called germline gene at one end, perhaps through a read error.

Using a modified ARM-PCR protocol with multiple V-beta primers and a C-beta primer, the team built TCRB libraries from RNA through three nested multiplex PCR rounds. ProtoScript II Reverse Transcriptase and a C-beta primer were used to synthesize TCRB-specific cDNA from 0.45 to 0.55 ug total RNA. No unique molecular identifiers were described for the TCRB libraries. In the third PCR, barcodes and adapters were added over about 23 cycles with Deep VentR (exo-) polymerase, and the 250-500 bp bands were then gel purified. An Illumina HiSeq 2500 was used to sequence the TCRB libraries with 250 bp paired-end reads. The authors processed their data as follows. Reads were cleaned with Trimmomatic, merged with FLASH, assigned V, D and J segments with MiGEC, and analyzed with VDJtools. Repertoire diversity was quantified with the Shannon-Wiener diversity index calculated using VDJtools. TCRdb reprocessing: public reads trimmed at Q25 with fastp, clones called with MiXCR, in-frame beta chains kept. Each record represents a unique CDR3 protein, reported with the most common genes and DNA among its rows. TCRdb's processing, not the authors', yielded these V and J calls. The sample table records 15,000 to 20,000 distinct CDR3 sequences; approximately 70% of these occur just once. Under 20% of the sample comes from the top ten.

The sample taken for sequencing was peripheral blood. The sequence joins TRBV11-2 to TRBJ2-1, and 12 junctional nucleotides match TRBD2. The sequence was collected from a male donor with glioblastoma. The nucleotides read TGTTCCATCAGCCCGGGACTAGCGGGCGGGGGTGAGCCGTTCTTC. Its protein is CSISPGLAGGGEPFF.